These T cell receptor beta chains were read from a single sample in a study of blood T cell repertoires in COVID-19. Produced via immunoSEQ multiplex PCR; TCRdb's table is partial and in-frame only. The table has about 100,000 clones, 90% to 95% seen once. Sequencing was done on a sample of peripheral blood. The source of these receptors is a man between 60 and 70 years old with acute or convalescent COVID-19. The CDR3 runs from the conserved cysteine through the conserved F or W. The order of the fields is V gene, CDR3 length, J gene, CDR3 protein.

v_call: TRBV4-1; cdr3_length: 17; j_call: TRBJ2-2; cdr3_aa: CASSQGRYQGNTGELFF
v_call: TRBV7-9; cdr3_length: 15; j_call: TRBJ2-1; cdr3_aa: CASSVPRASYNEQFF
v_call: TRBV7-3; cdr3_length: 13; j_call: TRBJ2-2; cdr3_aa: CASSPQGEGELFF
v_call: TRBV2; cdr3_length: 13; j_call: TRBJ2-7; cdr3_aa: CASSVTSGYEQYF
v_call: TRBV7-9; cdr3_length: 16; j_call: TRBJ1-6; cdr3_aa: CASSLQGSSYNSPLHF
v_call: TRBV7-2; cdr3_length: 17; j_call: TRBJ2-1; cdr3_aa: CASSSTPGQGALYEQFF
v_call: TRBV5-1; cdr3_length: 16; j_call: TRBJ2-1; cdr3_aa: CASSLDGTTIYNEQFF
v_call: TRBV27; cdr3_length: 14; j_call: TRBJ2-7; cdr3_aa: CASSFGRRNYEQYF
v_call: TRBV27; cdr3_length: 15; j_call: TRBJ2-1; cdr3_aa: CASSPPTTGSNEQFF
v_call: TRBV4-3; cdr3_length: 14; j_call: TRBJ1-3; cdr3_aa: CATSSGQEGNTIYF
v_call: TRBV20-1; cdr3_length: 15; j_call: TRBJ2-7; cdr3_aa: CSASTRNPDPYEQYF
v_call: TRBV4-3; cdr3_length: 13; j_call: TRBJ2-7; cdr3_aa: CASSRDRDYEQYF
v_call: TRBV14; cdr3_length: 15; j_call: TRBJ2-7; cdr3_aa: CASSQDSGQVAEQYF
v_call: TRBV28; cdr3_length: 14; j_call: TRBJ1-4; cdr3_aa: CASAPGTPYEKLFF
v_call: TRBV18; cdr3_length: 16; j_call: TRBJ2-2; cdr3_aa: CASSPEVLTHTGELFF
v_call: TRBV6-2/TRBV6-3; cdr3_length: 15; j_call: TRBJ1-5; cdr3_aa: CASSALTGSGQPQHF